A selection of T cell receptor beta chains follows, all from one sample in a study of OX40 agonist ivuxolimab in advanced cancers. Produced via immunoSEQ multiplex PCR; TCRdb's table is partial and in-frame only. The sample lists under 90,000 clones; over 85% were seen once. The sequences come from CD4+ or CD8+ T cells sorted from blood, collected in a trial of the OX40 agonist ivuxolimab. These receptors originate from an adult with an advanced solid tumor such as melanoma, head and neck, liver or kidney cancer. CDR3s include the opening cysteine and the closing phenylalanine or tryptophan. Fields, in order: J gene, CDR3 length, V gene, CDR3 protein.

j_call: TRBJ2-5
cdr3_length: 19
v_call: TRBV19
cdr3_aa: CASSIDLSGTARMQETQYF

j_call: TRBJ2-3
cdr3_length: 15
v_call: TRBV5-1
cdr3_aa: CASSFEHPSTDTQYF

j_call: TRBJ1-1
cdr3_length: 15
v_call: TRBV7-3
cdr3_aa: CASSIQGGLNTEAFF

j_call: TRBJ2-1
cdr3_length: 16
v_call: TRBV7-9
cdr3_aa: CASSRTGRGSYNEQFF

j_call: TRBJ1-5
cdr3_length: 15
v_call: TRBV6-5
cdr3_aa: CATQRGQGSNQPQHF

j_call: TRBJ2-7
cdr3_length: 14
v_call: TRBV5-4
cdr3_aa: CASSHTGWSLEQYF

j_call: TRBJ2-5
cdr3_length: 15
v_call: TRBV18
cdr3_aa: CASSPRTGGQETQYF

j_call: TRBJ1-5
cdr3_length: 16
v_call: TRBV30
cdr3_aa: CALWTSGGGGTQPQHF

j_call: TRBJ1-2
cdr3_length: 13
v_call: TRBV7-3
cdr3_aa: CASSSGQGYGYTF

j_call: TRBJ2-5
cdr3_length: 14
v_call: TRBV9
cdr3_aa: CASSPRGRQETQYF

j_call: TRBJ1-2
cdr3_length: 15
v_call: TRBV5-5
cdr3_aa: CASSPGPMTNYGYTF

j_call: TRBJ1-6
cdr3_length: 17
v_call: TRBV5-8
cdr3_aa: CASSLQLASSYNSPLHF

j_call: TRBJ2-7
cdr3_length: 16
v_call: TRBV7-3
cdr3_aa: CASSFMPSGTGVEQYF

j_call: TRBJ2-5
cdr3_length: 12
v_call: TRBV18
cdr3_aa: CASSPKKETQYF

j_call: TRBJ2-7
cdr3_length: 15
v_call: TRBV5-1
cdr3_aa: CASSLTGKSSYEQYF

j_call: TRBJ1-5
cdr3_length: 15
v_call: TRBV27
cdr3_aa: CASSFTGQGSGPQHF

j_call: TRBJ2-3
cdr3_length: 16
v_call: TRBV5-1
cdr3_aa: CASSVGTGSRSDTQYF

j_call: TRBJ2-2
cdr3_length: 20
v_call: TRBV12-1
cdr3_aa: CASVPSDKLAGEGSGGELFF

j_call: TRBJ2-2
cdr3_length: 13
v_call: TRBV2
cdr3_aa: CASSLGLGGELFF

j_call: TRBJ1-5
cdr3_length: 17
v_call: TRBV5-5
cdr3_aa: CASSTGTGVWSNQPQHF

j_call: TRBJ1-1
cdr3_length: 14
v_call: TRBV6-6
cdr3_aa: CASRERGLNTEAFF

j_call: TRBJ2-7
cdr3_length: 15
v_call: TRBV4-1
cdr3_aa: CASSQAVSGNYEQYF

j_call: TRBJ2-7
cdr3_length: 15
v_call: TRBV5-1
cdr3_aa: CASSLTSGPPYEQYF

j_call: TRBJ1-1
cdr3_length: 15
v_call: TRBV18
cdr3_aa: CASSPGATVNTEAFF